The 30 T cell receptor beta chains in this list originate from one sample, sequenced in a study of T cell responses to AZD1222 COVID-19 vaccine. Produced via immunoSEQ multiplex PCR; TCRdb's table is partial and in-frame only. Of some 110,000 clones in the sample, 70% to 90% were seen once. Sequenced material: peripheral blood, taken on day 0 of MenACWY control vaccination. The receptor set was obtained from an adult in good health.

This chain joins TRBV7-2 and TRBJ2-3, with 8 nucleotides matching TRBD2. Germline V lookup: CDR1 SGHTA, CDR2 FQGNSA. Trimming removed 0 bases from V and 2 bases from J; junction bases left unmatched: 4. CDR3 length equals 16 residues. DNA for the CDR3: TGTGCCAGCAGCTTAGCGGGACTAGGTTTCACAGATACGCAGTATTTT. Translating gives CASSLAGLGFTDTQYF.

The V and J genes are TRBV2 and TRBJ1-2, with 9 bases lining up with TRBD1. Germline assignment: CDR1 SNHLY and CDR2 FYNNEI. This CDR3 comprises 14 residues. V shed 10 bases and J 7 bases; nucleotides not matched to a gene: 13. CDR3 residues: CAIRRGTGNGGYTF. DNA of the CDR3: TGTGCCATCCGACGGGGGACAGGGAACGGTGGCTACACCTTC.

The chain has TRBV3-1 (or the pseudogene TRBV3-2) and TRBJ1-1; D is possibly TRBD1 (5 bases). V shed 4 bases and J shed 5 bases, with 20 bases lying between them. This CDR3 is built from 16 residues. From germline, CDR1 is LGHDT and CDR2 YNNKEL (reference sequence). CDR3 DNA: TGTGCCAGCAGCCTGCGGGGGTATGGGGGGGTAACTGAAGCTTTCTTT. Its translation is CASSLRGYGGVTEAFF.

The chain couples TRBV5-1 to TRBJ1-2, with 10 positions matching TRBD1. Unmatched junction bases numbered 3, after V lost 1 base and J lost 3 bases. The germline gives CDR1 SGHRS, CDR2 YFSETQ. The CDR3 extends over 15 amino acids. CDR3 nucleotide sequence: TGCGCCAGCAGCTTGTCCGGGACAGGGGACTATGGCTACACCTTC. As protein: CASSLSGTGDYGYTF.

The rearrangement joins TRBV28 to TRBJ2-7; D unresolved. This CDR3 comprises 15 residues. The V gene lost 4 bases and the J gene lost 0 bases, with 13 bases spanning the gap. CDR1 is MDHEN, CDR2 SYDVKM, per germline. Here the CDR3 DNA reads TGTGCCAGCAGTTCACCCGGTGACCTCTCCTACGAGCAGTACTTC. It yields the protein CASSSPGDLSYEQYF. The complete variable domain, with remaining parts taken from reference TRBV28 and TRBJ2-7, reads DVKVTQSSRYLVKRTGEKVFLECVQDMDHENMFWYRQDPGLGLRLIYFSYDVKMKEKGDIPEGYSVSREKKERFSLILESASTNQTSMYLCASSSPGDLSYEQYFGPGTRLTVT.

This clone occurred a few times. The rearrangement links TRBV14 to TRBJ2-7, with TRBD1 matching 8 bases. There are 15 residues in the CDR3. V lost 0 bases, J lost 5 bases, and 6 bases stayed unmatched. Germline V lookup: CDR1 SGHDN, CDR2 FVKESK. CDR3: CASSQEGQGWDEQYF. The CDR3 DNA reads TGTGCCAGCAGCCAAGAAGGACAGGGATGGGACGAGCAGTACTTC.

The chain couples TRBV28 to TRBJ1-6; 9 bases are shared with TRBD1. The germline CDR1 and CDR2 sequences are MDHEN and SYDVKM. This CDR3 region has 21 residues. V was clipped by 0 bases and J by 0 bases; unmatched bases: 12. CDR3 sequence reads: CASSLWTGGLATSSYNSPLHF. The CDR3 nucleotides read TGTGCCAGCAGTTTATGGACAGGGGGTCTCGCTACCTCCTCCTATAATTCACCCCTCCACTTT.

The V call is TRBV10-3, the J call TRBJ2-1; D possibly matches TRBD1 or TRBD2 (6 bases each). CDR1 and CDR2 from the germline V gene are ENHRY and SYGVKD. Trimming took 5 bases from V and 3 from J, leaving 11 bases between them. The CDR3 extends over 14 amino acids. Here the CDR3 DNA reads TGTGCCATCAGTTCGGGGGCCAGCTACAATGAGCAGTTCTTC. This gives the protein CAISSGASYNEQFF.

This CDR3 reads CASTAPPFRGPSSGNTIYF. CDR3 coding DNA: TGTGCCAGTACCGCTCCCCCGTTTCGGGGGCCAAGCTCTGGAAACACCATATATTTT. The chain uses TRBV19 and TRBJ1-3; TRBD1 is a possible D gene (6 bases). CDR1 is LNHDA, CDR2 SQIVND, per germline (reference sequence). CDR3 length equals 19 residues. Trimming shortened V by 7 bases and J by 0 bases, and 25 bases separated the two germline ends.

This clone was detected a few times. The V and J genes are TRBV28 and TRBJ1-4; 7 nucleotides agree with TRBD1. The germline V gene has CDR1 MDHEN and CDR2 SYDVKM. The CDR3 contains 13 residues. V was pared by 6 bases and J by 4 bases, with 2 bases of the junction left unmatched. The CDR3 region has the DNA TGTGCCAGCAGGACAGGGATTAATGAAAAACTGTTTTTT. This sequence encodes CASRTGINEKLFF.

The chain carries TRBV28 and TRBJ2-1, with a weak D call TRBD1 (6 bases). The V gene's germline CDR1 is MDHEN and CDR2 SYDVKM. V shed 6 bases and J shed 1 base, with 10 bases lying between them. The CDR3 spans 14 residues. CDR3 sequence (DNA): TGTGCCAGCAGGGTGACAGGATCCTACAATGAGCAGTTCTTC. Translated: CASRVTGSYNEQFF. Based on the CDR3 plus reference TRBV28 and TRBJ2-1, the full variable domain is DVKVTQSSRYLVKRTGEKVFLECVQDMDHENMFWYRQDPGLGLRLIYFSYDVKMKEKGDIPEGYSVSREKKERFSLILESASTNQTSMYLCASRVTGSYNEQFFGPGTRLTVL.

This chain connects TRBV6-5 to TRBJ1-1, with unresolved D. Trimming stripped 0 bases from V and 1 base from J, with 9 bases between. The CDR3 is 15 residues long. Germline-derived CDR1 and CDR2 are MNHEY and SVGAGI. CDR3 sequence: CASSYSGRPNTEAFF. DNA for the CDR3: TGTGCCAGCAGTTACTCGGGCAGGCCGAACACTGAAGCTTTCTTT.

The chain uses TRBV10-3 and TRBJ2-7; D gene unclear. V was clipped by 0 bases and J by 5 bases, with 8 bases between them. Germline CDR1 reads ENHRY; CDR2 reads SYGVKD. The CDR3 is 13 amino acids. CDR3 nucleotide sequence: TGTGCCATCAGTGAGTCTAATGGGGACGAGCAGTACTTC. It translates to CAISESNGDEQYF.

V and J are TRBV7-8 and TRBJ2-2, with no clear D. Looked up from germline, CDR1 is SGHVS and CDR2 is FQNEAQ. V was clipped by 6 bases and J by 6 bases, with 20 bases between them. The length of the CDR3 is 16 residues. The CDR3, as DNA: TGTGCCAGCAGAGAAACCGGCAGACATGGGGCCGGGGAGCTGTTTTTT. Encoded protein: CASRETGRHGAGELFF.

The rearrangement uses TRBV6-5 and TRBJ1-1; D not resolved. Per the germline V gene, CDR1 is MNHEY and CDR2 is SVGAGI. The length of the CDR3 is 11 residues. V gave up 8 bases and J gave up 0 bases, with 4 bases separating them. The CDR3: CASRVNTEAFF. The CDR3 DNA reads as TGTGCCAGCCGGGTGAACACTGAAGCTTTCTTT.

This chain uses TRBV5-1 with TRBJ1-1; D may be TRBD1 (5 bases). V lost 1 base to trimming and J lost 4 bases, with 11 bases between them. Germline V gene sequence: CDR1 SGHRS, CDR2 YFSETQ. This CDR3 has 14 amino acids. CDR3 region: CASSLPGRGTEAFF. DNA of the CDR3: TGCGCCAGCAGCTTGCCAGGGAGGGGCACTGAAGCTTTCTTT. The full variable domain, its missing parts supplied by reference TRBV5-1 and TRBJ1-1, is KAGVTQTPRYLIKTRGQQVTLSCSPISGHRSVSWYQQTPGQGLQFLFEYFSETQRNKGNFPGRFSGRQFSNSRSEMNVSTLELGDSALYLCASSLPGRGTEAFFGQGTRLTVV.

The rearrangement links TRBV5-6 to TRBJ1-2, with D unclear. Trimming shortened V by 4 bases and J by 6 bases, and 13 bases separated the two germline ends. This CDR3 spans 13 amino acids. CDR1 is SGHDT, CDR2 YYEEEE, per germline. Here the CDR3 DNA reads TGTGCCAGCAGCCGAGAGATCCCTAATGGCTACACCTTC. Protein: CASSREIPNGYTF.

The rearrangement uses TRBV18 and TRBJ2-5; no clear D. Germline loops: CDR1 KGHSH, CDR2 LQKENI. The CDR3 is 12 amino acids. V was trimmed by 3 bases and J by 7 bases, leaving 9 bases between them. CDR3 bases: TGTGCCAGCTCACCTGAATGGGGGACCCAGTACTTC. Translating it yields CASSPEWGTQYF.

The rearrangement uses TRBV6-2 or TRBV6-3 and TRBJ2-5; 12 nucleotides line up with TRBD2. Germline loops: CDR1 MNHEY, CDR2 SVGEGT. This CDR3 spans 16 amino acids. V lost 6 bases, J lost 3 bases, and 8 bases stayed unmatched. Written as DNA, the CDR3 is TGTGCCAGCAGCGTCGGGACTAGCGGGTTGAAAGAGACCCAGTACTTC. It yields the protein CASSVGTSGLKETQYF.

The genes are TRBV3-1 (or the pseudogene TRBV3-2) and TRBJ2-7; D could derive from TRBD1 or TRBD2 (6 bases each). This CDR3 comprises 15 residues. Deletions cut 0 bases from V and 7 bases from J, with 16 bases between. Germline V CDR1 and CDR2: LGHDT, YNNKEL (reference sequence). The DNA for the CDR3 is TGTGCCAGCAGCCAAGAGACAGGAGGGGGGTGGGAGCAGTACTTC. Its protein is CASSQETGGGWEQYF.

The chain has TRBV11-3 and TRBJ2-3, with 7 bases lining up with TRBD1. The germline V gene encodes CDR1 SGHNT and CDR2 YENEEA. V was pared by 5 bases and J by 0 bases, with 5 bases of the junction left unmatched. The length of the CDR3 is 15 residues. The CDR3 loop is CASSPGTASTDTQYF. The DNA of the CDR3 is TGTGCCAGCAGCCCCGGGACAGCTAGCACAGATACGCAGTATTTT.

The V and J genes are TRBV7-2 and TRBJ2-5, with 9 bases fitting TRBD1. Per germline, CDR1 SGHTA and CDR2 FQGNSA. The CDR3 has 15 amino acids. V lost 8 bases, J lost 5 bases, and 12 bases stayed unmatched. The CDR3 reads CASASYRGLGETQYF. The CDR3 nucleotides are TGTGCCAGCGCCTCCTACAGGGGGCTAGGGGAGACCCAGTACTTC.

This sequence joins TRBV28 and TRBJ1-3; D is unresolved. The CDR3 consists of 17 residues. Trimming removed 6 bases at V and 0 bases at J, with 18 bases between. CDR1 and CDR2 (germline): MDHEN, SYDVKM. The CDR3 protein is CASSPATGRFSGNTIYF. As DNA, the CDR3 is TGTGCCAGCAGCCCCGCCACCGGTCGTTTCTCTGGAAACACCATATATTTT.

V usage is TRBV5-4 and J usage is TRBJ2-2; 9 nucleotides agree with TRBD2. The germline gives CDR1 SGHNT, CDR2 YYREEE (reference sequence). CDR3 size: 17 residues. With V trimmed by 3 bases and J by 2 bases, 8 bases remained unmatched. Written as DNA, the CDR3 is TGTGCCAGCAGCTACAAGCGGGGGGTGGGAAACACCGGGGAGCTGTTTTTT. Translated, it gives CASSYKRGVGNTGELFF. The whole variable domain, remainder taken from reference TRBV5-4 and TRBJ2-2, is ETGVTQSPTHLIKTRGQQVTLRCSSQSGHNTVSWYQQALGQGPQFIFQYYREEENGRGNFPPRFSGLQFPNYSSELNVNALELDDSALYLCASSYKRGVGNTGELFFGEGSRLTVL.

The CDR3 loop reads CASSLRAGGGSYTEAFF. The CDR3 DNA sequence: TGTGCCAGCAGCTTACGAGCGGGCGGGGGTAGTTACACTGAAGCTTTCTTT. The chain employs TRBV7-3 and TRBJ1-1, with D tentatively TRBD1 (5 bases). V was shortened by 2 bases and J by 3 bases, with 19 bases between the two germline ends. Germline CDR1 is SGHTA and CDR2 is FQGTGA. This CDR3 contains 17 residues.

This clone has a count of ten or more. The rearrangement links TRBV19 to TRBJ2-5; D unclear. The V gene's germline CDR1 is LNHDA and CDR2 SQIVND (reference sequence). The CDR3 extends over 14 amino acids. The germline V and J ends were trimmed by 7 bases and 5 bases, with 17 bases remaining between them. The CDR3 nucleotides read TGTGCCAGTAACACGGGTCCCCGGGTGGAGACCCAGTACTTC. Its translation: CASNTGPRVETQYF.

On this clone: Other DNA sequences in this sample translate to the same CDR3. The chain employs TRBV5-1 and TRBJ2-5, with TRBD1 identical over 8 bases. The CDR3 is 14 residues long. The V and J ends lost 3 bases and 1 base, in that order; junction bases with no gene match: 2. CDR1 is SGHRS and CDR2 is YFSETQ in the germline V gene. The CDR3 region is CASSWGTGQETQYF. CDR3 nucleotide sequence: TGCGCCAGCAGCTGGGGGACAGGCCAAGAGACCCAGTACTTC. Combining the CDR3 with reference TRBV5-1 and TRBJ2-5 gives the whole variable domain KAGVTQTPRYLIKTRGQQVTLSCSPISGHRSVSWYQQTPGQGLQFLFEYFSETQRNKGNFPGRFSGRQFSNSRSEMNVSTLELGDSALYLCASSWGTGQETQYFGPGTRLLVL.

The chain carries TRBV9 and TRBJ2-3, with a possible D match to TRBD1 (6 bases). Per germline, CDR1 SGDLS and CDR2 YYNGEE. The CDR3 is made up of 17 amino acids. With 0 bases removed from V and 1 base from J, the gap between germline ends came to 15 bases. The CDR3 here is CASSVGSTGGGTDTQYF. CDR3 DNA: TGTGCCAGCAGCGTAGGAAGCACTGGGGGCGGCACAGATACGCAGTATTTT.

This clone was counted a few times. Other DNA sequences within the sample encode an identical CDR3. The V call is TRBV18, the J call TRBJ1-6; possible D gene TRBD1, 6 bases. The CDR3 contains 13 residues. The V and J ends lost 6 bases and 7 bases respectively, with 10 bases between them. Per the germline V gene, CDR1 is KGHSH and CDR2 is LQKENI. DNA of the CDR3: TGTGCCAGCTCCTCCGGGACAAATTCACCCCTCCACTTT. This gives the protein CASSSGTNSPLHF. Filled out from reference TRBV18 and TRBJ1-6, the complete variable domain reads NAGVMQNPRHLVRRRGQEARLRCSPMKGHSHVYWYRQLPEEGLKFMVYLQKENIIDESGMPKERFSAEFPKEGPSILRIQQVVRGDSAAYFCASSSGTNSPLHFGNGTRLTVT.

The gene calls are TRBV10-2 and TRBJ2-2; 7 bases are a match to TRBD2. CDR1 is WSHSY, CDR2 SAAADI, per germline. The V segment lost 7 bases and the J segment 1 base; nucleotides outside the gene matches: 6. The CDR3 loop spans 15 amino acids. As DNA, the CDR3 is TGCGCCAGCACTCCCCTAGCGGTGAACACCGGGGAGCTGTTTTTT. This encodes CASTPLAVNTGELFF.